Below, 7 T cell receptor beta chains from the same sample are listed, as sequenced in a study of vaccination effects on CD4 cells after COVID-19. Measured with immunoSEQ multiplex PCR; TCRdb has only the in-frame clones, and not every one. The sample lists 20,000 to 25,000 clones; roughly 70% were seen once. Antigen-specific CD4+ T cells were expanded with viral peptide pools in the ViraFEST assay before sequencing. Investigators separated out CD4+ T cells once around 11 days of culture had passed. This individual tested PCR-positive for SARS-CoV-2 infection between March and December 2020. For these receptors, no antigen is known. Here the sequenced sample was CD4+ T cells from PBMCs cultured with a peptide pool, taken before COVID-19 vaccination. The receptors originated from a human donor who had a prior SARS-CoV-2 infection.

This clone was seen once. J is TRBJ2-2 and V is TRBV6-6; D ambiguous. Trimming took off 7 bases at V and 1 base at J, with 7 bases between the two ends. The CDR3 extends over 13 amino acids. Germline V lookup: CDR1 MNHNY, CDR2 SVGAGI (reference sequence). The CDR3, as DNA: TGTGCCAGCAACCTCCTGAACACCGGGGAGCTGTTTTTT. Translating gives CASNLLNTGELFF.

This clone was recorded once. The genes are TRBV30 and TRBJ1-2; D is ambiguous. CDR3 length: 13 residues. CDR1 and CDR2 from the germline V gene are GTSNPN and SVGIG (reference sequence). V lost 1 base to trimming and J lost 2 bases, with 8 bases between them. Written as DNA, the CDR3 is TGTGCCTGGAGTGAAGGGATGAACTATGGCTACACCTTC. It specifies CAWSEGMNYGYTF.

The gene calls are TRBV5-1 and TRBJ2-5; 8 bases are shared with TRBD2. The CDR3 is made up of 18 amino acids. Looked up from germline, CDR1 is SGHRS and CDR2 is YFSETQ. J gave up 2 bases and V 3 bases, and 15 bases lay outside the gene matches. Written as DNA, the CDR3 is TGCGCCAGCAGCTCGACCGGGACTAGACACATACTGCAAGAGACCCAGTACTTC. This sequence encodes CASSSTGTRHILQETQYF.

The chain recombines TRBV7-9 with TRBJ2-1, with a weak D call TRBD2 (7 bases). Germline-derived CDR1 and CDR2 are SEHNR and FQNEAQ (reference sequence). The CDR3 covers 15 residues. Trimming removed 5 bases from V and 3 bases from J, with 14 bases in between. CDR3 DNA: TGTGCCAGCAGCCCCGGGGGCGGGAGCTACAATGAGCAGTTCTTC. It is translated as CASSPGGGSYNEQFF.

This clone was seen only once. V usage is TRBV9 and J usage is TRBJ2-1; D not certain. V shed 0 bases and J shed 6 bases, with 10 bases lying between them. There are 14 residues in the CDR3. The germline V gene encodes CDR1 SGDLS and CDR2 YYNGEE. The CDR3 DNA is TGTGCCAGCAGCGTAGAATCGAGATCCAATGAGCAGTTCTTC. Translated, it gives CASSVESRSNEQFF.

The rearrangement joins TRBV4-1 to TRBJ2-4, with D possibly being TRBD1 (6 bases). The CDR3 extends over 15 amino acids. Deletions cut 0 bases from V and 7 bases from J, with 13 bases between. Germline loops: CDR1 MGHRA, CDR2 YSYEKL. CDR3 bases: TGCGCCAGCAGCCAAGATTGGAACAGGGCGAACATTCAGTACTTC. It encodes CASSQDWNRANIQYF.

A few counts support this clone. The V and J genes are TRBV7-2 and TRBJ2-1; a possible D gene is TRBD2 (6 bases). V was shortened by 5 bases and J by 10 bases, with 18 bases between the two germline ends. The germline gives CDR1 SGHTA, CDR2 FQGNSA. The CDR3 sequence is 14 residues long. The CDR3 spells CASSEKRSGGEQFF. The CDR3 DNA reads as TGTGCCAGCAGCGAGAAGCGAAGTGGGGGGGAGCAGTTCTTC.